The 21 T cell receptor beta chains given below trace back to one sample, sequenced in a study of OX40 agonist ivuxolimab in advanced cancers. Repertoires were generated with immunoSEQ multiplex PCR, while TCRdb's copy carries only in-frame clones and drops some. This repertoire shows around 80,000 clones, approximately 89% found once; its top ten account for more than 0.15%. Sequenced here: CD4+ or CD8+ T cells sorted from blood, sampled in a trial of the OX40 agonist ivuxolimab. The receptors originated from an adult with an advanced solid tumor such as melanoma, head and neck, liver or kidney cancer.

The CDR3 reads CATAGAPLYEQYF. DNA of the CDR3: TGTGCCACCGCGGGAGCCCCACTGTACGAGCAGTACTTC. The chain employs TRBV15 and TRBJ2-7; 7 bases fit TRBD2. The CDR3 spans 13 residues. J gave up 4 bases and V 8 bases, and 8 bases lay outside the gene matches. CDR1 and CDR2 from the germline V gene are LNHNV and YYDKDF (reference sequence).

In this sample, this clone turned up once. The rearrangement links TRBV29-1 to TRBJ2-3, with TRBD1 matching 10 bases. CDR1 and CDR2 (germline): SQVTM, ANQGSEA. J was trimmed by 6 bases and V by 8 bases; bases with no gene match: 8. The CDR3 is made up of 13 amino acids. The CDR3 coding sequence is TGCAGCTCTTCCGGGACAGGGGTCGATACGCAGTATTTT. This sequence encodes CSSSGTGVDTQYF.

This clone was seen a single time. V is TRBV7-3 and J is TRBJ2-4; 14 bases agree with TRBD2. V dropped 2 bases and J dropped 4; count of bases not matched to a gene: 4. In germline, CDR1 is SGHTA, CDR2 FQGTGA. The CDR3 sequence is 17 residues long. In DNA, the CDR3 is TGTGCCAGCAGCTTACTCGGACTAGCGGGAGGAAAAAACATTCAGTACTTC. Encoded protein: CASSLLGLAGGKNIQYF.

The CDR3 sequence: CASSPGGEYEQYF. CDR3 in DNA: TGCGCCAGCAGCCCGGGCGGGGAATACGAGCAGTACTTC. V is TRBV5-1 and J is TRBJ2-7, with D perhaps matching TRBD2 (6 bases). Germline V CDR1 and CDR2: SGHRS, YFSETQ. Trimming took off 4 bases at V and 4 bases at J, with 12 bases between the two ends. This CDR3 is 13 amino acids long.

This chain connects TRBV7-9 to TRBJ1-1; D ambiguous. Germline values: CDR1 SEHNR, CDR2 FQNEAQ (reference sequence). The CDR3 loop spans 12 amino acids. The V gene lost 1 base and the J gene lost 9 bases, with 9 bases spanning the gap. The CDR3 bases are TGTGCCAGCAGCTTAGACGCAGCTAAAGCTTTCTTT. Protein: CASSLDAAKAFF.

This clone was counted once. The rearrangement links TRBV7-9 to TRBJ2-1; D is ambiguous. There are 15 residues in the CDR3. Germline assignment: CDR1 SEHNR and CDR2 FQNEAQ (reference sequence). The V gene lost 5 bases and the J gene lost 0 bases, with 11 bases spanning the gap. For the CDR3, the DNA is TGTGCCAGCAGCCCTGCCGTGAGCTCCTACAATGAGCAGTTCTTC. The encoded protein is CASSPAVSSYNEQFF.

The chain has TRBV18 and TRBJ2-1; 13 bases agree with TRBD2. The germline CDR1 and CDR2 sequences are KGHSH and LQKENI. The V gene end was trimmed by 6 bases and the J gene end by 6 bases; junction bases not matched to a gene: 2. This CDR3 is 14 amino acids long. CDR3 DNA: TGTGCCAGCTCTCGGACTAGCGGGGGCAATGAGCAGTTCTTC. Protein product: CASSRTSGGNEQFF.

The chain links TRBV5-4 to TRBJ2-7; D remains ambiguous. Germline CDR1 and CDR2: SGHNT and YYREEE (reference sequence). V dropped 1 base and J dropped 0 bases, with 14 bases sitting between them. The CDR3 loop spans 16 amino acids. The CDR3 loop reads CASSLSELRLSYEQYF. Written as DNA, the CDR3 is TGTGCCAGCAGCTTGTCAGAGCTCAGACTCTCCTACGAGCAGTACTTC.

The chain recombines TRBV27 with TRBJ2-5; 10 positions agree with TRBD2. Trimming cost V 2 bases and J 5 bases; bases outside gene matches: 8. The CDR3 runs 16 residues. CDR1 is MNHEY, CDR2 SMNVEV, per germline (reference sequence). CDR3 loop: CASSLTSGAPLETQYF. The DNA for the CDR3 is TGTGCCAGCAGTTTAACTAGCGGGGCCCCTTTGGAGACCCAGTACTTC.

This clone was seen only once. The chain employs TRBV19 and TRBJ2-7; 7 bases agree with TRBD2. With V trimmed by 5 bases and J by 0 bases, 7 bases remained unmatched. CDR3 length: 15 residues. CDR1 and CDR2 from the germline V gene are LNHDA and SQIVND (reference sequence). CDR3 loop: CASSSLSGHSYEQYF. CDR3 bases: TGTGCCAGTAGTTCTCTTAGCGGGCACTCCTACGAGCAGTACTTC.

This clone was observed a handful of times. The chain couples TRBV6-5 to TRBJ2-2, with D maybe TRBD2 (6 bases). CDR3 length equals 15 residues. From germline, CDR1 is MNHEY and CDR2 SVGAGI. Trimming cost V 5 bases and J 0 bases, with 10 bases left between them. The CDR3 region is CASSRDFTNTGELFF. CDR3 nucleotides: TGTGCCAGCAGTCGGGACTTCACGAACACCGGGGAGCTGTTTTTT.

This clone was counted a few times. CDR3 nucleotide sequence: TGCAGCGCCGGGACCTTTGAGACCCAGTACTTC. It yields the protein CSAGTFETQYF. V is TRBV29-1 and J is TRBJ2-5; D possibly matches TRBD1 or TRBD2 (5 bases each). Deletions cut 7 bases from V and 5 bases from J, with 11 bases between. Germline-derived CDR1 and CDR2 are SQVTM and ANQGSEA. The CDR3 is 11 residues long.

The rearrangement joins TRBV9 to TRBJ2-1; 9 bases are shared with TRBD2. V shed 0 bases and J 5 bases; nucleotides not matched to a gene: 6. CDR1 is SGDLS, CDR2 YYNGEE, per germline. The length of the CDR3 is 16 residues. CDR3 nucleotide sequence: TGTGCCAGCAGCGTAGAGGTCTCTAGCGGGAACAATGAGCAGTTCTTC. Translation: CASSVEVSSGNNEQFF. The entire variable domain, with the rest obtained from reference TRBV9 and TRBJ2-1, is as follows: DSGVTQTPKHLITATGQRVTLRCSPRSGDLSVYWYQQSLDQGLQFLIQYYNGEERAKGNILERFSAQQFPDLHSELNLSSLELGDSALYFCASSVEVSSGNNEQFFGPGTRLTVL.

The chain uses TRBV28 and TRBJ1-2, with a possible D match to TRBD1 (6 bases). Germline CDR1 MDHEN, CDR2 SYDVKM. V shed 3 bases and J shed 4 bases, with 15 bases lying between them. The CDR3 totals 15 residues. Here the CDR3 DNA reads TGTGCCAGCAGTTTCCATGCGCGGGGGGCCTATGGCTACACCTTC. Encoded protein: CASSFHARGAYGYTF.

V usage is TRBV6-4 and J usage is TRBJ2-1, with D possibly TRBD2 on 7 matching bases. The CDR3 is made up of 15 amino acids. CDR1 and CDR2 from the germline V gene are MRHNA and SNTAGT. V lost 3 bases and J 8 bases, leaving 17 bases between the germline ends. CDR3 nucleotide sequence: TGTGCCAGCAGTGAAGGGGTGCGAGGGGGGGATGAGCAGTTCTTC. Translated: CASSEGVRGGDEQFF.

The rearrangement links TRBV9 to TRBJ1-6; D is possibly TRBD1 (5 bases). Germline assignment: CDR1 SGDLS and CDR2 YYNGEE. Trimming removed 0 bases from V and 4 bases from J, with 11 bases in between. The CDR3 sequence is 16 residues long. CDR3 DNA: TGTGCCAGCAGCGTAGATTCGGACAAGTATAATTCACCCCTCCACTTT. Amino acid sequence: CASSVDSDKYNSPLHF.

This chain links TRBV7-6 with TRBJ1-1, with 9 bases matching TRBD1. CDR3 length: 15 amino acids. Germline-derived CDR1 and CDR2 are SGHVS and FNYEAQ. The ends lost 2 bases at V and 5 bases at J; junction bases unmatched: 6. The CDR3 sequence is CASSLSGQGITEAFF. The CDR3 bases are TGTGCCAGCAGCTTATCCGGACAGGGGATAACTGAAGCTTTCTTT.

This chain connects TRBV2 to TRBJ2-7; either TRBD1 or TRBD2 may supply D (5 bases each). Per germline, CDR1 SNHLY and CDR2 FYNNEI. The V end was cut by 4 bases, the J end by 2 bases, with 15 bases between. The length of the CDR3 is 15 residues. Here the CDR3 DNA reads TGTGCCAGCAGTGTGGCCGGGACGGCACCCTACGAGCAGTACTTC. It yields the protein CASSVAGTAPYEQYF.

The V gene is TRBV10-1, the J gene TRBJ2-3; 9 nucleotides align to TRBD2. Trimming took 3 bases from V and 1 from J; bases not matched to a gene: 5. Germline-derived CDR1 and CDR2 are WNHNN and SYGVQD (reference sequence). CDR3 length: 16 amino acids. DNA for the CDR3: TGCGCCAGCAGTGATCTAGCGGGGTTCGGCACAGATACGCAGTATTTT. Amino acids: CASSDLAGFGTDTQYF.

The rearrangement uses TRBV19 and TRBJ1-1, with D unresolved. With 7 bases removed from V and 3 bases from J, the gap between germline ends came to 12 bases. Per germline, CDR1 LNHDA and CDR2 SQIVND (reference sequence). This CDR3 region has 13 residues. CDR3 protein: CASTRRGYTEAFF. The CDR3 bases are TGTGCCAGTACCCGGAGAGGGTACACTGAAGCTTTCTTT.

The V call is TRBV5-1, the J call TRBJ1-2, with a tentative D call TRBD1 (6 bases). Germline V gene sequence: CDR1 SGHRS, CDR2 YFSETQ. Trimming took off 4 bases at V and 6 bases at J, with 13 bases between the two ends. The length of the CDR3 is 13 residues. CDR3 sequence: CASSAPDRNGYTF. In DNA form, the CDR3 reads TGCGCCAGCAGCGCCCCTGACAGGAATGGCTACACCTTC.